This T cell receptor (beta chain) was obtained from a study of OX40 agonist ivuxolimab in advanced cancers. In terms of the full investigation: Ivuxolimab was a fully human IgG2 agonistic monoclonal antibody targeting the costimulatory receptor OX40 (CD134). The paper reports the monotherapy dose-escalation portion (N = 52 patients) of the phase I ivuxolimab trial. The purpose of peripheral TCRbeta sequencing was to test whether ivuxolimab changed TCR sequence diversity and led to clonal T-cell expansion. Prior anti-PD-1, anti-PD-L1 or anti-CTLA-4 therapy was permitted, and checkpoint inhibitors had been received by around 40% of dose-escalation patients. Of the roughly 53 patients in dose escalation, 19 had hepatocellular carcinoma, about 15 had melanoma, 9 had renal cell carcinoma and 9 had head and neck cancer. Partial responses were achieved by three dose-escalation patients, of whom one had hepatocellular carcinoma and two had cutaneous melanoma. Intravenous ivuxolimab was administered to patients every 2 weeks at six dose levels: 0.01, 0.1, 0.3, 1.5, 3 and 10 mg/kg. In the dose-escalation cohort, approximately 82% of patients were male, and the mean age was around 60 years with a range of about 20 to 80.

Patients with autoimmune disease history or receiving systemic immunosuppression were excluded from the trial. Peripheral blood for TCR sequencing was collected from all dose cohorts at baseline, on cycle 4 day 1, and on cycle 7 day 1. The samples were taken from a phase I, first-in-human, multicenter, open-label dose-escalation trial of ivuxolimab. Adults with locally advanced or metastatic head and neck squamous cell, hepatocellular, melanoma or renal cell carcinoma were enrolled in the trial. Before TCR sequencing, CD4+ T cells and CD8+ T cells from peripheral blood were sorted into separate populations. Genomic DNA was extracted from sorted cells for sequencing of the TCRbeta CDR3 region. The immunoSEQ Assay was used for sequencing of TCRbeta CDR3 regions. As stored in TCRdb, this immuneACCESS dataset retains in-frame rearrangements with V and J assigned. A fraction of the clones does not appear; measured against another copy, unresolved V genes explain less than half of the discrepancy, and the remainder lacks a known reason. Here the sample has approximately 50,000 clones; roughly nine tenths occur a single time. The ten largest clones add up to 0.77% of the sample.

The germline V gene supplies CDR1 MRHNA and CDR2 SNTAGT. Spanning cysteine to phenylalanine, the CDR3 consists of 11 amino acids. Of all the DNA, just the CDR3 is kept, 33 bases in frame from base 1. V sheds 6 bases and J sheds 8 bases, leaving 5 bases between their ends. About this clone itself: Its antigen remains unidentified. No per-base quality is available; no much larger clone lies one base away.

General findings and caveats noted by the study authors: Antigen specificity was not determined for the clonally expanded peripheral T cells. On average, CD8+ T cells showed more expanded clones than CD4+ T cells after ivuxolimab. Low levels of normalized T-cell clonal expansion were also seen in some patients who did not respond. At doses from 0.1 to 3.0 mg/kg, clonal expansion was seen in both CD4+ and CD8+ blood T cells between baseline and week 6. In partial responders in the 0.1-3.0 mg/kg groups, normalized peripheral clonal expansion was found to be among the lowest, especially among CD8+ T cells.

The sequence is built from TRBV6-4 and TRBJ1-6; a confident D gene designation cannot be given. The receptor was derived from an adult with an advanced solid tumor such as melanoma, head and neck, liver or kidney cancer. The sample was CD4+ or CD8+ T cells sorted from blood, taken in a trial of the OX40 agonist ivuxolimab. The CDR3 in this case is CASRRDSPLHF. The nucleotide sequence is given as TGTGCCAGCAGACGAGATTCACCCCTCCACTTT.